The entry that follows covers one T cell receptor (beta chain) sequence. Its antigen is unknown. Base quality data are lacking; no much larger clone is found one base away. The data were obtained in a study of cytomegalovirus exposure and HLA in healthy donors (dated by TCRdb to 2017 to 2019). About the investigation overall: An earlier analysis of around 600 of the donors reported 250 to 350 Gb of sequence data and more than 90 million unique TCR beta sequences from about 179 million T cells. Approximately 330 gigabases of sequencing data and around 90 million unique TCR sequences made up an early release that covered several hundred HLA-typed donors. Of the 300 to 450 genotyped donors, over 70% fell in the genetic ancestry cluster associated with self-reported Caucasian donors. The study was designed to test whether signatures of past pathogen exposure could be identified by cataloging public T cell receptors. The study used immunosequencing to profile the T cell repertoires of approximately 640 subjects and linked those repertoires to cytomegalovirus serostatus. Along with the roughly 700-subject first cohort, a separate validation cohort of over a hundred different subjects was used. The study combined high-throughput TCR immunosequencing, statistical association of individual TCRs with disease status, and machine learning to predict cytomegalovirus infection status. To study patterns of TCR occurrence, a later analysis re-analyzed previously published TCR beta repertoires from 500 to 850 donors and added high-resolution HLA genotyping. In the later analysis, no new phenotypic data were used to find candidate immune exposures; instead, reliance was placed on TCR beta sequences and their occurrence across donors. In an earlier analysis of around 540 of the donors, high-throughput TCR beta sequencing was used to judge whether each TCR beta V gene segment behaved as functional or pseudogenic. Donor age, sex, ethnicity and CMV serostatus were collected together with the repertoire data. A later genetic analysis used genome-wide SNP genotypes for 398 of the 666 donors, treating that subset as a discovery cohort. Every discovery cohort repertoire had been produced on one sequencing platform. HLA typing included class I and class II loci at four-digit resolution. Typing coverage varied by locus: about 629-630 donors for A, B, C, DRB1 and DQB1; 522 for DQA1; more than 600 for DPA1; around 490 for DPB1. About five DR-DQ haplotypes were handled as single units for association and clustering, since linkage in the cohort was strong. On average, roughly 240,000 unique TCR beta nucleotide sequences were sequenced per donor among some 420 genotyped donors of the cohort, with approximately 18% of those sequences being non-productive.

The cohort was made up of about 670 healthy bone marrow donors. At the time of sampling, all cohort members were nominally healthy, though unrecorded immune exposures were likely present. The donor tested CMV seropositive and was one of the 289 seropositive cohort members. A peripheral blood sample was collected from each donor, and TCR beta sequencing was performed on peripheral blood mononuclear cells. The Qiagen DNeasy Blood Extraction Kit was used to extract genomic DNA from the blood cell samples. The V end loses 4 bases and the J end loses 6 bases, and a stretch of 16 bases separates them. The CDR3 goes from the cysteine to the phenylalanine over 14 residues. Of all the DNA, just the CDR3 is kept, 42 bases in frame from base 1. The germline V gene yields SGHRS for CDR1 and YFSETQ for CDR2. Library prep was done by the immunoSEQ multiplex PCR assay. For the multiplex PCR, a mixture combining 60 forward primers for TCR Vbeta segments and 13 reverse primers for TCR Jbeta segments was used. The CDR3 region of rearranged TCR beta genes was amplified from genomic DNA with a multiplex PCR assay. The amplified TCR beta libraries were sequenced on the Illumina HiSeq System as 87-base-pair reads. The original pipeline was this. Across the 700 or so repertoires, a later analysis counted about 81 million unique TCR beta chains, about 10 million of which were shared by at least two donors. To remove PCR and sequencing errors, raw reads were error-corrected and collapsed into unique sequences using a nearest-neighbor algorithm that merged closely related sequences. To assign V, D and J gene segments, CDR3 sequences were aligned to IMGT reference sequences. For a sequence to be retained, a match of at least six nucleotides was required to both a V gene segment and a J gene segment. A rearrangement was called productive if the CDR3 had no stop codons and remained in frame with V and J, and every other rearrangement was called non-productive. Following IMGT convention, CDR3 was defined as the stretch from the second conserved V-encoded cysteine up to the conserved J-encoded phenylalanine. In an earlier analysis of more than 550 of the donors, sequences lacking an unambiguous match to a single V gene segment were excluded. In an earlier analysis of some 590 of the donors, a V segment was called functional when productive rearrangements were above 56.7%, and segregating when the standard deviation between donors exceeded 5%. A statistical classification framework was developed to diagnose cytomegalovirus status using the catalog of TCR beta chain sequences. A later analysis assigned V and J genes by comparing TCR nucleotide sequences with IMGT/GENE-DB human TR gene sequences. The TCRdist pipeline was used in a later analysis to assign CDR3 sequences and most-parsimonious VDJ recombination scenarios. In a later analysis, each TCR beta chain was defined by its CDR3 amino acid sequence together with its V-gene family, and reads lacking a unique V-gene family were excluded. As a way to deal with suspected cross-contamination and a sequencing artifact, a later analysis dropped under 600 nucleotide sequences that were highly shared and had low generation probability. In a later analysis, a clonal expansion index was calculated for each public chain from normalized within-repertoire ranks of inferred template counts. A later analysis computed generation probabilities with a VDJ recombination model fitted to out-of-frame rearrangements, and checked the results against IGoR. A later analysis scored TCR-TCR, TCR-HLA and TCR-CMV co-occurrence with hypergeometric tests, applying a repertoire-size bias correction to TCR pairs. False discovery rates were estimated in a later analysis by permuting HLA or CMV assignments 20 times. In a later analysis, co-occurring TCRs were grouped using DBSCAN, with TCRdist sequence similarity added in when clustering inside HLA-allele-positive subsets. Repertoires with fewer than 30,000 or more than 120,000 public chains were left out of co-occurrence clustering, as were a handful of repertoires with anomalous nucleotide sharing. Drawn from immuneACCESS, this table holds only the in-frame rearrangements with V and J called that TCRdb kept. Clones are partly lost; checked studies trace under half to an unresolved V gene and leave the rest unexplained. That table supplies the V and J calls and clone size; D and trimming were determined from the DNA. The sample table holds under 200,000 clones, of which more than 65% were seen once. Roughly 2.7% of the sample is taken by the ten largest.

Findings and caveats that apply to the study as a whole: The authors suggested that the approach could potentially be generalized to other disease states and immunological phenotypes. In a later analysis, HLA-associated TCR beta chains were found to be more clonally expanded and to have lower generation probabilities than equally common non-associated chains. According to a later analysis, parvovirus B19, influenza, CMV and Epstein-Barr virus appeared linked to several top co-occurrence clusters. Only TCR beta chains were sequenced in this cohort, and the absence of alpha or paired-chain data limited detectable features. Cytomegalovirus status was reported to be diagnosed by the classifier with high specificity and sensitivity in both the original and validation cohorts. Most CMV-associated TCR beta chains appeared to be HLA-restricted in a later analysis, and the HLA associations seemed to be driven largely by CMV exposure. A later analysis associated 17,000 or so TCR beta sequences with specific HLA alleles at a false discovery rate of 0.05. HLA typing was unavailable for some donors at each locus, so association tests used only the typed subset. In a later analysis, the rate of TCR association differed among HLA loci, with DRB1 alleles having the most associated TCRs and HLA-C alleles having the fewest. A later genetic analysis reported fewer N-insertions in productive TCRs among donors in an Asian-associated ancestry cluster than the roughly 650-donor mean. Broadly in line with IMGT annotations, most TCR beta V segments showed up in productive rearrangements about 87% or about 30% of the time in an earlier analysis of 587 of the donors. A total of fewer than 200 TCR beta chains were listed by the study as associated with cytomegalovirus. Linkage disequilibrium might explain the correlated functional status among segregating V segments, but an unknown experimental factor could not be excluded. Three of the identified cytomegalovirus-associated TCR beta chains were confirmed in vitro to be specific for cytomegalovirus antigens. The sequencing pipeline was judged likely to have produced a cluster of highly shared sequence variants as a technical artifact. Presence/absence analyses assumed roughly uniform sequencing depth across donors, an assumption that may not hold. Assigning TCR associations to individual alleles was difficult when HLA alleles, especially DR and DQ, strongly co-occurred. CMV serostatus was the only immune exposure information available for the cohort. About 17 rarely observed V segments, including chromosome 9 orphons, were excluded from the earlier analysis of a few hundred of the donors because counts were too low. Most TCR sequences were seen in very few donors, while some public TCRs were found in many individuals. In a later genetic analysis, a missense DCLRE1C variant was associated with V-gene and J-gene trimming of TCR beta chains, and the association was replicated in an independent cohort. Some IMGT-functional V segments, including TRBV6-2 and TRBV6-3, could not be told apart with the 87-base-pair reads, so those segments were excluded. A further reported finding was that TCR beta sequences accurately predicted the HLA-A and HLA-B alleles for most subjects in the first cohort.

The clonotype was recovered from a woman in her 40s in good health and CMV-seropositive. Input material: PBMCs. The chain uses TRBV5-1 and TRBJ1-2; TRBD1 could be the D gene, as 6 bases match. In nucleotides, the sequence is TGCGCCAGCAGCACCCCAACAGGGAGTGATGGCTACACCTTC. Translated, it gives CASSTPTGSDGYTF.